This T cell receptor beta chain was sequenced in a study of T cell changes during pregnancy in multiple sclerosis. The CDR3 contains 12 residues. V shed 5 bases and J shed 9 bases, with 13 bases lying between them. CDR1 SGHVS and CDR2 FQNEAQ come from the germline V gene. Clones were read by immunoSEQ multiplex PCR, and TCRdb kept only the in-frame ones, dropping some. Here the sample spans around 40,000 clones, about nine tenths being singletons. The source is a female donor in good health, enrolled as a control in a pregnancy study. The sequenced sample was CD4+ T cells from peripheral blood mononuclear cells, obtained in the first trimester of pregnancy. The V gene is TRBV7-8, the J gene TRBJ1-1, with D perhaps TRBD1 (5 bases). CDR3 in DNA: TGTGCCAGCAGCCCGCGGAGGGGCAAAGCTTTCTTT. The encoded protein is CASSPRRGKAFF.